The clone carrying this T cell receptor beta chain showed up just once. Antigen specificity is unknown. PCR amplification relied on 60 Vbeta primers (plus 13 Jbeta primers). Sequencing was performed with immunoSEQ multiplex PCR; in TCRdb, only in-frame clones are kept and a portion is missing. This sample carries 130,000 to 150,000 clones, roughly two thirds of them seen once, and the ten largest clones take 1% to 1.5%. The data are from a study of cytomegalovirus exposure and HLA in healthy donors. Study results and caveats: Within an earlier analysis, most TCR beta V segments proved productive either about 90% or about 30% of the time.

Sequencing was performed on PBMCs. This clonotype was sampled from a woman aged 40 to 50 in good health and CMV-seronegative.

CDR3 sequence (DNA): TGTGCCAGCAGCCCCGGACAGGGGGACTATGGCTACACCTTC. Protein: CASSPGQGDYGYTF. The genes are TRBV5-6 and TRBJ1-2; TRBD1 matches 10 bases. CDR3 size: 14 residues. Germline V gene data show CDR1 as SGHDT and CDR2 as YYEEEE. V shed 4 bases and J 3 bases; nucleotides not matched to a gene: 3.